The 30 T cell receptor beta chains given below trace back to one sample, sequenced in a study of regulatory T cells in long-lasting Graves disease. Time point denoted: newly diagnosed GD, antithyroid drugs for less than 3 months. PBMCs were the source of the RNA used for TCR sequencing. Library construction for TCR beta used iRepertoire HTBI primers and Arm-PCR of CDR3 regions. From the multiplex PCR reads, TCRdb called clonotypes with MiXCR, one entry per CDR3 protein. The table lists around 480,000 distinct CDR3 sequences, more than 15% of them singletons. These data were also reused for a study on T cells in Graves' hyperthyroidism and ophthalmopathy.

This specimen was peripheral blood mononuclear cells (PBMCs), taken at new diagnosis, from a patient treated with antithyroid drugs. These receptors were obtained from a woman in her forties or fifties with Graves disease.

As regards this clonotype: This clone may be a read error of a much larger clone one base away. The chain has TRBV3-1 and TRBJ1-1, with TRBD1 as a possible D gene (5 bases). The CDR3 has 13 residues. The V gene's germline CDR1 is LGHDT and CDR2 YNNKEL (reference sequence). The CDR3 nucleotides read TGTGCCAGCAGGCTTCAGGGAGACACTGGAGCTTTCTTT. It yields the protein CASRLQGDTGAFF.

The chain is built from TRBV30 and TRBJ2-7; TRBD1 aligns across 8 bases. The CDR3 has 15 residues. The ends lost 4 bases at V and 6 bases at J; junction bases unmatched: 14. Germline V gives CDR1 GTSNPN, CDR2 SVGIG (reference sequence). The CDR3 coding sequence is TGTGCCTGGAAGATCAGAGACAGGGGTTCGAGCGAGCAGTACTTC. It is translated as CAWKIRDRGSSEQYF. Full variable domain (outside the CDR3, taken from reference TRBV30 and TRBJ2-7): SQTIHQWPATLVQPVGSPLSLECTVEGTSNPNLYWYRQAAGRGLQLLFYSVGIGQISSEVPQNLSASRPQDRQFILSSKKLLLSDSGFYLCAWKIRDRGSSEQYFGPGTRLTVT.

The chain joins TRBV7-9 to TRBJ2-2; D is unresolved. CDR3 length: 15 residues. Trimming stripped 4 bases from V and 1 base from J, with 10 bases between. Looked up from germline, CDR1 is SEHNR and CDR2 is FQNEAQ (reference sequence). The CDR3 here is CASSSPLKNTGELFF. Here the CDR3 DNA reads TGTGCCAGCAGCTCTCCCTTAAAGAACACCGGGGAGCTGTTTTTT.

The chain joins TRBV7-9 to TRBJ2-7, with TRBD1 identical over 9 bases. The length of the CDR3 is 14 residues. Germline-derived CDR1 and CDR2 are SEHNR and FQNEAQ (reference sequence). J was trimmed by 1 base and V by 10 bases; bases with no gene match: 8. CDR3 amino acids: CATMTTGGSYEQYF. The CDR3 DNA sequence: TGTGCCACCATGACGACAGGGGGGTCCTACGAGCAGTACTTC.

V and J are TRBV6-2 or TRBV6-3 and TRBJ2-4, with 8 positions matching TRBD1. V dropped 3 bases and J dropped 14; count of bases not matched to a gene: 12. Germline CDR1 reads MNHEY; CDR2 reads SVGEGT. The CDR3 runs 14 residues. The CDR3 DNA sequence: TGTGCCAGCAGTTATGTCTCCGGACAGGGAATGGAGTACTTC. Amino acids: CASSYVSGQGMEYF.

This clonotype occurred many times. The rearrangement joins TRBV12-3 or TRBV12-4 to TRBJ2-3, with 10 bases identical to TRBD2. The CDR3 has 14 amino acids. Trimming took 7 bases from V and 6 from J; bases not matched to a gene: 7. DNA for the CDR3: TGTGCCAGCACCAGCGGGGGGGCCGTGGATACGCAGTATTTT. Protein product: CASTSGGAVDTQYF.

The V gene is TRBV7-2, the J gene TRBJ2-3; the D is unclear. Between the trimmed V and J ends, which lost 4 bases and 10 bases, there was a span of 9 bases. In germline, CDR1 is SGHTA, CDR2 FQGNSA. This CDR3 is 11 amino acids long. CDR3 residues: CASSSHWAQYF. The CDR3 DNA reads as TGTGCCAGCAGCTCCCATTGGGCGCAGTATTTT.

About this clonotype: A much more abundant neighbour one base away suggests this may be a read error. This chain joins TRBV7-2 and TRBJ1-3; 8 bases agree with TRBD1. The germline gives CDR1 SGHTA, CDR2 FQGNSA. This CDR3 spans 15 amino acids. CDR3 in DNA: TGTGCCAGCAGCTTTCAGGGGGCGACGGGAAACATCATATATTTT. This sequence encodes CASSFQGATGNIIYF.

This clonotype was counted at least ten times. The chain links TRBV7-8 to TRBJ2-5; D is perhaps TRBD2 (6 bases). This CDR3 spans 14 amino acids. Germline CDR1 and CDR2: SGHVS and FQNEAQ. V dropped 4 bases and J dropped 3 bases, with 12 bases sitting between them. The CDR3 sequence is CASSSGPSEETQYF. CDR3 DNA sequence: TGTGCCAGCAGCTCGGGACCTAGCGAAGAGACCCAGTACTTC.

This clonotype appeared many times. This chain links TRBV6-1 with TRBJ1-5, with no clear D. The CDR3 is made up of 14 amino acids. Germline V CDR1 and CDR2: MNHNS, SASEGT. The V end was cut by 8 bases, the J end by 6 bases, with 17 bases between. As DNA, the CDR3 is TGTGCCAGCCTCCTTGGAGGGAGTGGTCAGCCCCAGCATTTT. Its protein product is CASLLGGSGQPQHF.

The V and J genes are TRBV7-9 and TRBJ2-7, with D possibly being TRBD2 (6 bases). This CDR3 contains 17 residues. Trimming stripped 5 bases from V and 5 bases from J, with 25 bases between. Germline-derived CDR1 and CDR2 are SEHNR and FQNEAQ (reference sequence). In DNA form, the CDR3 reads TGTGCCAGCAGCAAGGAGGGGATCGCCTCTCTGACTCACGAGCAGTACTTC. Encoded protein: CASSKEGIASLTHEQYF.

This clonotype was counted ten times or more. This rearrangement joins TRBV11-3 to TRBJ2-3; D gene ambiguous. Germline-derived CDR1 and CDR2 are SGHNT and YENEEA. This CDR3 is 15 amino acids long. Trimming took off 2 bases at V and 0 bases at J, with 9 bases between the two ends. Written as DNA, the CDR3 is TGTGCCAGCAGCTTATCAGGACCTAGCACAGATACGCAGTATTTT. Translated: CASSLSGPSTDTQYF.

This clonotype showed up many times. J is TRBJ2-5 and V is TRBV11-2; perhaps TRBD2 as D (5 bases). The CDR3 has 15 residues. The V gene's germline CDR1 is SGHAT and CDR2 FQNNGV. Trimming removed 1 base from V and 0 bases from J, with 9 bases in between. Here the CDR3 reads CASSLVKADQETQYF. CDR3 nucleotides: TGTGCCAGCAGCTTAGTCAAAGCGGACCAAGAGACCCAGTACTTC.

For this clonotype: With a much larger clone just one base away, this may be a read error. The J gene is TRBJ1-1, the V gene TRBV6-2 or TRBV6-3; unclear D gene. Germline CDR1 and CDR2: MNHEY and SVGEGT. The V end was cut by 7 bases, the J end by 1 base, with 22 bases between. The CDR3 length is 17 residues. CDR3 coding DNA: TGTGCCAGCACCTTGACGGAATTTAGGGTAGGGAACACTGAAGCTTTCTTT. It is translated as CASTLTEFRVGNTEAFF.

This clonotype was detected many times. The chain combines TRBV5-8 with TRBJ2-2; unclear D gene. Germline V gene lookup returns CDR1 SGHTS and CDR2 YDEGEE. The CDR3 has 14 amino acids. With 4 bases removed from V and 2 bases from J, the gap between germline ends came to 9 bases. In nucleotides, the CDR3 is TGTGCCAGCAGCGTAACAAGTAACACCGGGGAGCTGTTTTTT. Its translation: CASSVTSNTGELFF.

V and J are TRBV29-1 and TRBJ2-1, with 9 bases lining up with TRBD1. This CDR3 has 14 amino acids. The germline CDR1 and CDR2 sequences are SQVTM and ANQGSEA. V dropped 0 bases and J dropped 6; count of bases not matched to a gene: 3. Here the CDR3 DNA reads TGCAGCGTTGAAGAGGGGACAGGGATCAATGAGCAGTTCTTC. Its protein product is CSVEEGTGINEQFF.

The chain has TRBV28 and TRBJ1-5; D remains ambiguous. Germline V gene data show CDR1 as MDHEN and CDR2 as SYDVKM. CDR3 length equals 14 residues. The V gene lost 2 bases and the J gene lost 4 bases, with 9 bases spanning the gap. The CDR3 coding sequence is TGTGCCAGCAGTTTAGAAACCTTTAATCAGCCCCAGCATTTT. Translating it yields CASSLETFNQPQHF.

This clonotype was seen repeatedly, ten times or more. The chain employs TRBV20-1 and TRBJ1-4; TRBD1 agrees at 7 bases. The CDR3 consists of 13 residues. The V gene's germline CDR1 is DFQATT and CDR2 SNEGSKA (reference sequence). The V segment lost 6 bases and the J segment 10 bases; nucleotides outside the gene matches: 11. CDR3 DNA sequence: TGCAGTGCCTCGACAGGGCCCATCCCAAAACTGTTTTTT. This translates into CSASTGPIPKLFF.

This clonotype appeared many times. The chain couples TRBV30 to TRBJ2-3, with D perhaps matching TRBD1 or TRBD2 (7 bases each). Trimming took 3 bases from V and 5 from J, leaving 18 bases between them. The CDR3 contains 15 residues. The V gene's germline CDR1 is GTSNPN and CDR2 SVGIG (reference sequence). The CDR3 here is CAWRAGGTAKDTQYF. The DNA of the CDR3 is TGTGCCTGGAGGGCCGGGGGGACAGCGAAAGATACGCAGTATTTT.

CDR3 sequence reads: CSARMLGGADTQYF. In DNA form, the CDR3 reads TGCAGTGCTAGGATGCTCGGGGGCGCAGATACGCAGTATTTT. The chain couples TRBV20-1 to TRBJ2-3; D is tentatively TRBD1 or TRBD2 (6 bases each). With 3 bases removed from V and 4 bases from J, the gap between germline ends came to 14 bases. Germline lookup yields CDR1 DFQATT and CDR2 SNEGSKA (reference sequence). The CDR3 length is 14 residues.

The chain carries TRBV2 and TRBJ1-1; unclear D gene. The CDR3 extends over 14 amino acids. Germline V lookup: CDR1 SNHLY, CDR2 FYNNEI. The ends were cut back, 1 base at V and 5 bases at J, with 11 bases in the middle. CDR3 amino acids: CASSEDSTWTEAFF. CDR3 nucleotides: TGTGCCAGCAGTGAAGACAGTACCTGGACTGAAGCTTTCTTT.

This clonotype has a count of ten or more. The rearrangement uses TRBV6-2 or TRBV6-3 and TRBJ2-3; TRBD2 aligns across 12 bases. The CDR3 is 17 residues long. Germline V gene lookup returns CDR1 MNHEY and CDR2 SVGEGT. V lost 0 bases, J lost 1 base, and 2 bases stayed unmatched. Here the CDR3 DNA reads TGTGCCAGCAGTTACTCCCTAGCGGGGGGGCGCACAGATACGCAGTATTTT. This sequence encodes CASSYSLAGGRTDTQYF.

This clonotype was seen at least ten times. This rearrangement joins TRBV2 to TRBJ1-1; possibly TRBD1 for D (6 bases). Germline values: CDR1 SNHLY, CDR2 FYNNEI. The CDR3 length is 15 residues. Between the trimmed V and J ends, which lost 4 bases and 5 bases, there was a span of 17 bases. This chain's CDR3 is CASSVERGARTEAFF. CDR3 in DNA: TGTGCCAGCAGTGTGGAGAGGGGGGCGAGGACTGAAGCTTTCTTT.

The table lists this clonotype with many counts. The CDR3: CASTLGGSPNTEAFF. The CDR3 coding sequence is TGTGCCAGTACTCTGGGCGGCAGTCCAAACACTGAAGCTTTCTTT. J is TRBJ1-1 and V is TRBV19; D uncertain. CDR1 LNHDA and CDR2 SQIVND come from the germline V gene (reference sequence). Trimming pared 7 bases from V and 2 bases from J, leaving 17 bases between. The CDR3 is 15 amino acids.

In this sample, this clonotype turned up many times. This chain connects TRBV6-2 or TRBV6-3 to TRBJ2-1, with TRBD2 matching over 11 bases. V shed 6 bases, J shed 12 bases, and the junction held 4 bases outside the gene matches. Germline V gene lookup returns CDR1 MNHEY and CDR2 SVGEGT. The CDR3 sequence is 12 residues long. The CDR3 DNA reads as TGTGCCAGCAGACCGCTAGCGGGGGGGCAGTTCTTC. Protein sequence: CASRPLAGGQFF.

This clonotype was counted at least ten times. V is TRBV12-3 or TRBV12-4 and J is TRBJ2-1; D is perhaps TRBD2 (6 bases). The CDR3 runs to 17 residues. Between the trimmed V and J ends, which lost 5 bases and 0 bases, there was a span of 17 bases. DNA for the CDR3: TGTGCCAGCAGTCGGGACTGGACGGTGAGCTCCTACAATGAGCAGTTCTTC. Translation: CASSRDWTVSSYNEQFF.

The CDR3 DNA is TGTGCCAGCAGCCCCCTAAGGTCGGTGGGAGCTCAGCCCCAGCATTTT. As protein: CASSPLRSVGAQPQHF. The rearrangement links TRBV2 to TRBJ1-5; D not certain. Trimming pared 6 bases from V and 6 bases from J, leaving 21 bases between. This CDR3 is 16 amino acids long. CDR1 is SNHLY, CDR2 FYNNEI, per germline.

This clonotype was seen a handful of times. This chain links TRBV5-1 with TRBJ1-4, with TRBD1 matching over 8 bases. There are 12 residues in the CDR3. Germline lookup yields CDR1 SGHRS and CDR2 YFSETQ. The V gene end was trimmed by 3 bases and the J gene end by 16 bases; junction bases not matched to a gene: 8. The CDR3 loop is CASSSTGERPFF. The CDR3 nucleotides read TGCGCCAGCAGCTCGACAGGGGAAAGACCGTTTTTT.

CDR3 DNA sequence: TGTGCCAGCAGTTACCCCAGCTCTGGGGCCAACGTCCTGACTTTC. Protein product: CASSYPSSGANVLTF. This sequence joins TRBV6-5 and TRBJ2-6; D is undetermined. The CDR3 covers 15 residues. The ends were cut back, 2 bases at V and 0 bases at J, with 5 bases in the middle. CDR1 and CDR2 from the germline V gene are MNHEY and SVGAGI.

This clonotype has ten or more counts. A read error may account for a junction end that differs from germline. The chain combines TRBV5-6 with TRBJ2-3, with 14 bases identical to TRBD2. The CDR3 contains 16 residues. CDR1 and CDR2 from the germline V gene are SGHDT and YYEEEE. The CDR3 DNA sequence: TGTGCCAGCAACTTGGGACTAGCGGGGGGCACAGATACGCAGTATTTT. As protein: CASNLGLAGGTDTQYF.